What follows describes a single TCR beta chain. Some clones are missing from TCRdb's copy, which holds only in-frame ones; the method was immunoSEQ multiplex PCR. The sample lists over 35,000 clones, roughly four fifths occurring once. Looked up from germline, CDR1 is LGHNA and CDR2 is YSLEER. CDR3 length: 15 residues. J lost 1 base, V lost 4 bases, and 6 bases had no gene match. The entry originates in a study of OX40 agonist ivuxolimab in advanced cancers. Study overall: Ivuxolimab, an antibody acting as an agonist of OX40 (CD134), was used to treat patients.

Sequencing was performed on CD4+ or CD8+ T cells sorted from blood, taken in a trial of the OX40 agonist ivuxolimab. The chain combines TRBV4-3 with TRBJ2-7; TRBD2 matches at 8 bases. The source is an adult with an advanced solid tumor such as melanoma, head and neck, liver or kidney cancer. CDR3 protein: CASSPRGGPSYEQYF. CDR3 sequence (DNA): TGCGCCAGCAGCCCTCGGGGGGGGCCTTCCTACGAGCAGTACTTC.